The 5 T cell receptor beta chains reported below all come from one sample, sequenced in a study of control samples from healthy donors and cancer patients. Measured with immunoSEQ multiplex PCR; TCRdb has only the in-frame clones, and not every one. The data hold around 170,000 clones, with around 90% observed a single time. Material: blood. The source of these receptors is a woman aged 25 to 39 in good health.

The count of this clone is one. This chain links TRBV2 with TRBJ1-5; 9 bases match TRBD1. The trim removed 4 bases at V and 6 bases at J, leaving 7 bases unmatched. The CDR3 sequence is 15 residues long. Germline V lookup: CDR1 SNHLY, CDR2 FYNNEI. The CDR3 nucleotides read TGTGCCAGCAGTGCGGGACAGGGATATAGTCAGCCCCAGCATTTT. It translates to CASSAGQGYSQPQHF.

V and J are TRBV5-4 and TRBJ1-1, with D unclear. CDR1 and CDR2 (germline): SGHNT, YYREEE (reference sequence). V was shortened by 4 bases and J by 2 bases, with 18 bases between the two germline ends. The length of the CDR3 is 16 residues. The DNA for the CDR3 is TGTGCCAGCAGCGCTACGGCGGGAATTGAAAACACTGAAGCTTTCTTT. This codes for CASSATAGIENTEAFF. Together with reference TRBV5-4 and TRBJ1-1, the CDR3 gives the full variable domain: ETGVTQSPTHLIKTRGQQVTLRCSSQSGHNTVSWYQQALGQGPQFIFQYYREEENGRGNFPPRFSGLQFPNYSSELNVNALELDDSALYLCASSATAGIENTEAFFGQGTRLTVV.

The chain links TRBV6-5 to TRBJ1-2, with D possibly TRBD1 on 5 matching bases. CDR3 size: 13 residues. V shed 2 bases and J shed 7 bases, with 11 bases lying between them. CDR1 MNHEY and CDR2 SVGAGI come from the germline V gene. The chain's CDR3 is CASSYLGHSGYTF. CDR3 DNA sequence: TGTGCCAGCAGTTACCTAGGACACAGTGGCTACACCTTC.

The chain has TRBV7-8 and TRBJ2-1; possibly TRBD1 for D (6 bases). The CDR3 is made up of 15 amino acids. Germline V gene data show CDR1 as SGHVS and CDR2 as FQNEAQ. V lost 5 bases and J 4 bases, leaving 15 bases between the germline ends. The CDR3 DNA reads TGTGCCAGCAGCCCCGGGACACCCTCTTACAATGAGCAGTTCTTC. Its protein product is CASSPGTPSYNEQFF.

The rearrangement uses TRBV30 and TRBJ1-1; D may be TRBD1 (5 bases). The V end was cut by 1 base, the J end by 5 bases, with 11 bases between. There are 13 residues in the CDR3. The V gene's germline CDR1 is GTSNPN and CDR2 SVGIG (reference sequence). CDR3 bases: TGTGCCTGGAGTGCTCAGGGTAGGACTGAAGCTTTCTTT. Its translation is CAWSAQGRTEAFF.